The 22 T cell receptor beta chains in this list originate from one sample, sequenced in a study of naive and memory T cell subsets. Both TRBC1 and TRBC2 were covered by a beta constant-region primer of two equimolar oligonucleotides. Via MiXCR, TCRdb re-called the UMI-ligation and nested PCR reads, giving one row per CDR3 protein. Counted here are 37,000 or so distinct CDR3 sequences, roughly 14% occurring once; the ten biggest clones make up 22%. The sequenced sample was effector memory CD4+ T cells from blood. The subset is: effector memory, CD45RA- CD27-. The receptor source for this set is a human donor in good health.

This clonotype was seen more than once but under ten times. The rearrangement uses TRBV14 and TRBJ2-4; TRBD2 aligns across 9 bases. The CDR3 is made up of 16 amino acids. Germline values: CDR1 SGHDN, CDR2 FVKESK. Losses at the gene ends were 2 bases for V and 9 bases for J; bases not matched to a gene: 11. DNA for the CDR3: TGTGCCAGCAGCCAATTTACCCCGCGGGGGGGTGCCATTCAGTACTTC. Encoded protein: CASSQFTPRGGAIQYF.

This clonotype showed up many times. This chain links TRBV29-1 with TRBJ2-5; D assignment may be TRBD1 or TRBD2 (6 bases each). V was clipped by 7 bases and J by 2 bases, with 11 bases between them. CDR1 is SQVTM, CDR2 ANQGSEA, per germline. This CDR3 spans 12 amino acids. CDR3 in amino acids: CSAGGGQETQYF. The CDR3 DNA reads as TGCAGCGCCGGAGGGGGTCAAGAGACCCAGTACTTC.

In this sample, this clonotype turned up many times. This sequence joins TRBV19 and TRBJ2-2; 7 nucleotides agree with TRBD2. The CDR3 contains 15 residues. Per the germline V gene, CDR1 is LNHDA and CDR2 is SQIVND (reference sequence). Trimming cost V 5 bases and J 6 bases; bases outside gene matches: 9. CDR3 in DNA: TGTGCCAGTAGTTCGGGGGGTGGACCCCCCGGGGAGCTGTTTTTT. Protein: CASSSGGGPPGELFF.

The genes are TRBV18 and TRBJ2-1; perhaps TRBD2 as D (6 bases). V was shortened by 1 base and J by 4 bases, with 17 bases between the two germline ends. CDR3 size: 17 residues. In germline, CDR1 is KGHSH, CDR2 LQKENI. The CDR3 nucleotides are TGTGCCAGCTCACCACTGGAAGTTAGCGGAATATACAATGAGCAGTTCTTC. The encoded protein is CASSPLEVSGIYNEQFF.

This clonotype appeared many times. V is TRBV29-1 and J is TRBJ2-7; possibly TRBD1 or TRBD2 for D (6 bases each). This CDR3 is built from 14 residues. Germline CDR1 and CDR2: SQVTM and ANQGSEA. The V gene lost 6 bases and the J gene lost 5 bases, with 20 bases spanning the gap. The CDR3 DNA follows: TGCAGCGTAGGGAACGGGGGCCTGTCTCACGAGCAGTACTTC. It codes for CSVGNGGLSHEQYF.

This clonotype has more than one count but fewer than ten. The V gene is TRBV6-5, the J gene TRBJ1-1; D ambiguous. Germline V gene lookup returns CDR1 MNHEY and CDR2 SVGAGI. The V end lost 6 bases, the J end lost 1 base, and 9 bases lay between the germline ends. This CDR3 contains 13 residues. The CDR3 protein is CASRGDTNTEAFF. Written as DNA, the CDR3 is TGTGCCAGCAGGGGCGACACGAACACTGAAGCTTTCTTT.

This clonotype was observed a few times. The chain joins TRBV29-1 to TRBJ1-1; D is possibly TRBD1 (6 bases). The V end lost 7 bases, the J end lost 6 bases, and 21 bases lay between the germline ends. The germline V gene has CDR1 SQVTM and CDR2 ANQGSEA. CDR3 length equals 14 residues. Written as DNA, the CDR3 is TGCAGCGGATTAACTCTCAGGGGAGTCGCTGAAGCTTTCTTT. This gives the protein CSGLTLRGVAEAFF.

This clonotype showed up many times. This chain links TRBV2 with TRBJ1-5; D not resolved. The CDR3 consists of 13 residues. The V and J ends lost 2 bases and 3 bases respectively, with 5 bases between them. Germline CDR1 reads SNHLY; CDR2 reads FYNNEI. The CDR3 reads CASSETPNQPQHF. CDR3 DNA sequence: TGTGCCAGCAGTGAAACCCCCAATCAGCCCCAGCATTTT.

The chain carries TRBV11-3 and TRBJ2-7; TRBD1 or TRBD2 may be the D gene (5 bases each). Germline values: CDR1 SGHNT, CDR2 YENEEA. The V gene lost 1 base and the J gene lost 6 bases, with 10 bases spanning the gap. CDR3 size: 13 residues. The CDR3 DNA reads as TGTGCCAGCAGCTTAGCAGACAGCGGCGAGCAGTACTTC. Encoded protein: CASSLADSGEQYF.

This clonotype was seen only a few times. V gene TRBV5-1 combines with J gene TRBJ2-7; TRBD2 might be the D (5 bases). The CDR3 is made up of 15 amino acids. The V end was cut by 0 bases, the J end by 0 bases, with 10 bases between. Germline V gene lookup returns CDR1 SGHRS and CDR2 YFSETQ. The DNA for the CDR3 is TGCGCCAGCAGCTTGGTGACGGGGTACTCCTACGAGCAGTACTTC. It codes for CASSLVTGYSYEQYF.

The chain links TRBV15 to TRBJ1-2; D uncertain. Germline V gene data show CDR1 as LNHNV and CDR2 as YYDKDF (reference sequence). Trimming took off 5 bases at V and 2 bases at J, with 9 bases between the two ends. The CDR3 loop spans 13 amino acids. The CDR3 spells CATSPDGNYGYTF. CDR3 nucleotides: TGTGCCACCAGCCCCGACGGAAACTATGGCTACACCTTC.

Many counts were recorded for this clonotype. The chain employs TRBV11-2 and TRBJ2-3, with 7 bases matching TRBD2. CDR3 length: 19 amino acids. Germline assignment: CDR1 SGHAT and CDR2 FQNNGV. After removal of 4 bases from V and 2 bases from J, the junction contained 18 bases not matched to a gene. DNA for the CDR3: TGTGCCAGCAGCTCCCCACGCCGCCGAACGGGACTACTCACAGATACGCAGTATTTT. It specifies CASSSPRRRTGLLTDTQYF. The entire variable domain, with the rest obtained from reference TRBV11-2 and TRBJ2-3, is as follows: EAGVAQSPRYKIIEKRQSVAFWCNPISGHATLYWYQQILGQGPKLLIQFQNNGVVDDSQLPKDRFSAERLKGVDSTLKIQPAKLEDSAVYLCASSSPRRRTGLLTDTQYFGPGTRLTVL.

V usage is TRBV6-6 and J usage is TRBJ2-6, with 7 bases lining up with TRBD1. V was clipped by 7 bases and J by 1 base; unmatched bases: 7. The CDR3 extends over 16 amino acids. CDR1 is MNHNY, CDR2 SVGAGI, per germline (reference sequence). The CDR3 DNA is TGTGCCAGCACAGGACAGGCCTCTTCTGGGGCCAACGTCCTGACTTTC. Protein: CASTGQASSGANVLTF.

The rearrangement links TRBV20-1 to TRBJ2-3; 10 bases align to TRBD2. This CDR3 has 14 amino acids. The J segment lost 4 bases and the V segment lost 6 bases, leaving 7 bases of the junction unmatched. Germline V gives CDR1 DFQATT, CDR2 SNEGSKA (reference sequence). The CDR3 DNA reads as TGCAGTGCCGCTAGCGGGAGCCCCCCAGATACGCAGTATTTT. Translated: CSAASGSPPDTQYF.

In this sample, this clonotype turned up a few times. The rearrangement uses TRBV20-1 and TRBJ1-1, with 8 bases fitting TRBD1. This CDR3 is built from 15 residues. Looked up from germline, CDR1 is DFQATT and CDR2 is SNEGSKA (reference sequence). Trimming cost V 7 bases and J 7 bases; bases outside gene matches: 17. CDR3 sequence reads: CSVRGTGTGRVEAFF. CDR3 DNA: TGCAGTGTTCGAGGTACCGGGACAGGCAGAGTTGAAGCTTTCTTT.

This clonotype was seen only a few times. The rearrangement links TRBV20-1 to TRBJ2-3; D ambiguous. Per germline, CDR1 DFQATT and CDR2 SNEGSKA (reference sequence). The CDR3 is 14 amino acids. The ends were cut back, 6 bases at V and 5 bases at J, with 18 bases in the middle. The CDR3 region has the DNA TGCAGTGCCCCTGATCGGCTAGTGATAGATACGCAGTATTTT. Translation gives CSAPDRLVIDTQYF.

CDR3 nucleotides: TGTGCCAGCAGCCCCGGACAGGGGATCACCGGGGAGCTGTTTTTT. Translating it yields CASSPGQGITGELFF. The rearrangement links TRBV14 to TRBJ2-2; 9 positions agree with TRBD1. Germline-derived CDR1 and CDR2 are SGHDN and FVKESK. With 4 bases clipped from V and 4 bases from J, the junction kept 4 bases outside the gene matches. The CDR3 has 15 residues. Using reference TRBV14 and TRBJ2-2 for the parts outside the CDR3, the full variable domain is EAGVTQFPSHSVIEKGQTVTLRCDPISGHDNLYWYRRVMGKEIKFLLHFVKESKQDESGMPNNRFLAERTGGTYSTLKVQPAELEDSGVYFCASSPGQGITGELFFGEGSRLTVL.

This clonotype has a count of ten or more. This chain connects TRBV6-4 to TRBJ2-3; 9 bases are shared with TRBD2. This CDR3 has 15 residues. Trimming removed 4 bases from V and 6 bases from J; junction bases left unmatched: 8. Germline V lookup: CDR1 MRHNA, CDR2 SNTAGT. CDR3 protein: CASSVAGGPWDTQYF. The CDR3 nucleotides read TGTGCCAGCAGTGTCGCGGGAGGGCCTTGGGATACGCAGTATTTT.

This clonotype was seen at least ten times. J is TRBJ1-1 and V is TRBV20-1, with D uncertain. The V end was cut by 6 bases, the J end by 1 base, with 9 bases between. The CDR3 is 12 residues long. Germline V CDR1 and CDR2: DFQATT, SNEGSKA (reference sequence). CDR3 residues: CSAYYQNTEAFF. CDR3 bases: TGCAGTGCCTATTACCAGAACACTGAAGCTTTCTTT.

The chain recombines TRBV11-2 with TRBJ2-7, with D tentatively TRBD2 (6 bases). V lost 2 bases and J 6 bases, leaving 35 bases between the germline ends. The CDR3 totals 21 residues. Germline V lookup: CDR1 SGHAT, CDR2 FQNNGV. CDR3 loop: CASSLWHGLRRECVWATEQYF. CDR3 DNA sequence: TGTGCCAGCAGCTTATGGCACGGGTTACGGCGGGAATGTGTTTGGGCTACCGAGCAGTACTTC. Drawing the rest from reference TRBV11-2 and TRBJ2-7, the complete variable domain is EAGVAQSPRYKIIEKRQSVAFWCNPISGHATLYWYQQILGQGPKLLIQFQNNGVVDDSQLPKDRFSAERLKGVDSTLKIQPAKLEDSAVYLCASSLWHGLRRECVWATEQYFGPGTRLTVT.

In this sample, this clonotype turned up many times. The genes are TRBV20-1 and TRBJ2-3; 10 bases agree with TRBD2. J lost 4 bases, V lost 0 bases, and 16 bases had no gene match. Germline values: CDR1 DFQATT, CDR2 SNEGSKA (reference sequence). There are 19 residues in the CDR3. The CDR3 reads CSARDYKASGRSHSDTQYF. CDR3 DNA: TGCAGTGCTAGAGATTATAAGGCTAGCGGGAGAAGTCATTCAGATACGCAGTATTTT.

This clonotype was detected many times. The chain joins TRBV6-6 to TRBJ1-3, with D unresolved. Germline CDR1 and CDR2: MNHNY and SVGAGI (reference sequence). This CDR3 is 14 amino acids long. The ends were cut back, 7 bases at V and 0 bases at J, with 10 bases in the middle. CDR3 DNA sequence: TGTGCCAGCAAACAGTCAAACTCTGGAAACACCATATATTTT. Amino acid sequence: CASKQSNSGNTIYF.